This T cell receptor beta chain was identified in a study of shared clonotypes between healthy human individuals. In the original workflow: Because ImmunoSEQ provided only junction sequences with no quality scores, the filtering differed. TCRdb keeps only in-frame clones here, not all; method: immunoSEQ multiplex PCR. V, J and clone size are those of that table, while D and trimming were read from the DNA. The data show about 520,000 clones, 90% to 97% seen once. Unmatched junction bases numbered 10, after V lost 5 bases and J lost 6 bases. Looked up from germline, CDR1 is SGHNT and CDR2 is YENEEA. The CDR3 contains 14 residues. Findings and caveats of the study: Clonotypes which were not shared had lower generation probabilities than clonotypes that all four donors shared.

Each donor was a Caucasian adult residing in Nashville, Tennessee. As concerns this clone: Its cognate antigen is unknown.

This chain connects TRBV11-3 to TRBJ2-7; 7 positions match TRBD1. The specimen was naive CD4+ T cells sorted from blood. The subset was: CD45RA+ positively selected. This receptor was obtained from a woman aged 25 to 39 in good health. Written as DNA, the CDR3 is TGTGCCAGCAGCCCCGCGACAGGGTTTGGCGAGCAGTACTTC. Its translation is CASSPATGFGEQYF.